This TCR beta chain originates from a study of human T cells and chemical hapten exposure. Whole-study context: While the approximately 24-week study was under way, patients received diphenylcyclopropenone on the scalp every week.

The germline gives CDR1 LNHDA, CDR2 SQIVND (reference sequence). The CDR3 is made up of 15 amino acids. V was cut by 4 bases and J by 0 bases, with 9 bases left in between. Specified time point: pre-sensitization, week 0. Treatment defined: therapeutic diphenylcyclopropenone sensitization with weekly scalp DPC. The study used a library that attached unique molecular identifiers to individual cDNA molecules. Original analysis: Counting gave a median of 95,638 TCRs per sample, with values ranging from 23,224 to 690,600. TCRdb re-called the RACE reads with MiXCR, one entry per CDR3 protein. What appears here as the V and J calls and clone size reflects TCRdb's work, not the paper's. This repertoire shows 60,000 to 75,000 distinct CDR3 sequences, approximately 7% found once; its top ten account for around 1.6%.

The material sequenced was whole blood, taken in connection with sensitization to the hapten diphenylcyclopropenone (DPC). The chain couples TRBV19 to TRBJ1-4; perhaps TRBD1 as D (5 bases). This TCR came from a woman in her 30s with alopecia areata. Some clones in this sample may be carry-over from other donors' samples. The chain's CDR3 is CASSKDIATNEKLFF. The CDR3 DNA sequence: TGTGCCAGTAGTAAGGACATCGCAACTAATGAAAAACTGTTTTTT.